The 32 T cell receptor beta chains listed next were all sequenced from one sample in a study of cytomegalovirus exposure and HLA in healthy donors. PCR amplification relied on 60 Vbeta primers (plus 13 Jbeta primers). The table came from immunoSEQ multiplex PCR; TCRdb's copy has only in-frame clones and leaves some out. The data contain 100,000 to 150,000 clones, approximately 80% of them singletons. The specimen was PBMCs. The receptors come from a man aged 40-49 years in good health and CMV-seronegative.

The rearrangement links TRBV19 to TRBJ2-7; D is undetermined. This CDR3 comprises 14 residues. The germline CDR1 and CDR2 sequences are LNHDA and SQIVND (reference sequence). The V end lost 3 bases, the J end lost 2 bases, and 11 bases lay between the germline ends. The CDR3 sequence is CASSIHGEPYEQYF. In DNA form, the CDR3 reads TGTGCCAGTAGTATTCACGGTGAACCCTACGAGCAGTACTTC.

The chain couples TRBV7-9 to TRBJ1-2; possible D gene TRBD1, 5 bases. CDR1 and CDR2 from the germline V gene are SEHNR and FQNEAQ (reference sequence). The CDR3 runs to 13 residues. Between the trimmed V and J ends, which lost 5 bases and 4 bases, there was a span of 11 bases. The CDR3 sequence is CASSPRGGYGYTF. For the CDR3, the DNA is TGTGCCAGCAGCCCTAGGGGCGGCTATGGCTACACCTTC. Supplemented by reference TRBV7-9 and TRBJ1-2, the full variable domain reads DTGVSQNPRHKITKRGQNVTFRCDPISEHNRLYWYRQTLGQGPEFLTYFQNEAQLEKSRLLSDRFSAERPKGSFSTLEIQRTEQGDSAMYLCASSPRGGYGYTFGSGTRLTVV.

This sequence joins TRBV5-1 and TRBJ2-2; D is unresolved. Germline V gives CDR1 SGHRS, CDR2 YFSETQ. The CDR3 is 14 residues long. Trimming took 0 bases from V and 1 from J, leaving 4 bases between them. The chain's CDR3 is CASSLDGNTGELFF. CDR3 sequence (DNA): TGCGCCAGCAGCTTGGACGGGAACACCGGGGAGCTGTTTTTT. Drawing the rest from reference TRBV5-1 and TRBJ2-2, the complete variable domain is KAGVTQTPRYLIKTRGQQVTLSCSPISGHRSVSWYQQTPGQGLQFLFEYFSETQRNKGNFPGRFSGRQFSNSRSEMNVSTLELGDSALYLCASSLDGNTGELFFGEGSRLTVL.

This chain joins TRBV5-6 and TRBJ2-7; 8 bases align to TRBD1. This CDR3 is built from 14 residues. With V trimmed by 5 bases and J by 2 bases, 6 bases remained unmatched. In germline, CDR1 is SGHDT, CDR2 YYEEEE. The CDR3 is CASRRVQGAYEQYF. The CDR3 region has the DNA TGTGCCAGCAGAAGGGTACAGGGGGCCTACGAGCAGTACTTC.

The chain carries TRBV6-6 and TRBJ1-4; 9 nucleotides line up with TRBD1. V shed 0 bases and J 6 bases; nucleotides not matched to a gene: 2. The CDR3 is 15 amino acids. Germline V gives CDR1 MNHNY, CDR2 SVGAGI (reference sequence). The CDR3 spells CASSYSQGAYEKLFF. CDR3 bases: TGTGCCAGCAGTTACTCACAGGGGGCTTATGAAAAACTGTTTTTT.

The V and J genes are TRBV21-1 and TRBJ1-2. TRBV21-1 is noted as a pseudogene. The CDR3 extends over 17 amino acids. Here the CDR3 DNA reads TGTGCCAGCAGTATCCAAAACTCACAGATCCCATCGGGGGGCTACACCTTC. This gives the protein CASSIQNSQIPSGGYTF.

The chain employs TRBV7-2 and TRBJ2-3; the match to TRBD2 covers 7 bases. Per the germline V gene, CDR1 is SGHTA and CDR2 is FQGNSA. The CDR3 loop spans 14 amino acids. The J segment lost 2 bases and the V segment lost 3 bases, leaving 2 bases of the junction unmatched. CDR3 loop: CASSLTSYTDTQYF. The CDR3 bases are TGTGCCAGCAGCTTGACTAGCTACACAGATACGCAGTATTTT.

The rearrangement uses TRBV30 and TRBJ1-2, with D perhaps TRBD1 (5 bases). The V gene lost 4 bases and the J gene lost 2 bases, with 20 bases spanning the gap. CDR1 is GTSNPN, CDR2 SVGIG, per germline (reference sequence). The CDR3 length is 16 residues. CDR3 region: CAWIWGAPTQNYGYTF. The CDR3 DNA reads as TGTGCCTGGATTTGGGGCGCACCAACGCAAAACTATGGCTACACCTTC.

J is TRBJ1-2 and V is TRBV30; D call uncertain. The CDR3 totals 11 residues. The V end lost 5 bases, the J end lost 7 bases, and 11 bases lay between the germline ends. Germline V gene sequence: CDR1 GTSNPN, CDR2 SVGIG (reference sequence). The DNA for the CDR3 is TGTGCCTGGGGTAAAGTCGGTGGCTACACCTTC. As protein: CAWGKVGGYTF.

The rearrangement uses TRBV28 and TRBJ2-7; 9 bases agree with TRBD1. Looked up from germline, CDR1 is MDHEN and CDR2 is SYDVKM. V lost 2 bases and J lost 6; bases outside the gene matches: 5. This CDR3 is 14 amino acids long. This CDR3 reads CASSLVGTGTEQYF. The CDR3 DNA reads as TGTGCCAGCAGTTTAGTGGGGACAGGGACCGAGCAGTACTTC. Full variable domain (outside the CDR3, taken from reference TRBV28 and TRBJ2-7): DVKVTQSSRYLVKRTGEKVFLECVQDMDHENMFWYRQDPGLGLRLIYFSYDVKMKEKGDIPEGYSVSREKKERFSLILESASTNQTSMYLCASSLVGTGTEQYFGPGTRLTVT.

The chain couples TRBV7-8 to TRBJ1-2, with TRBD1 as a possible D gene (5 bases). The V end was cut by 1 base, the J end by 4 bases, with 13 bases between. Germline assignment: CDR1 SGHVS and CDR2 FQNEAQ. The CDR3 has 15 amino acids. CDR3 residues: CASSLDRRAGYGYTF. The CDR3 region has the DNA TGTGCCAGCAGCTTAGATCGCAGGGCCGGCTATGGCTACACCTTC.

The rearrangement joins TRBV6-1 to TRBJ1-2; 8 bases are shared with TRBD1. There are 17 residues in the CDR3. The trim removed 8 bases at V and 1 base at J, leaving 15 bases unmatched. Germline CDR1 reads MNHNS; CDR2 reads SASEGT. In DNA form, the CDR3 reads TGTGCCAGCTGTGGACAGGGCAATAACTTCGGTAACTATGGCTACACCTTC. Amino acids: CASCGQGNNFGNYGYTF.

The V call is TRBV6-1, the J call TRBJ1-2; the D is unclear. This CDR3 has 11 residues. V lost 4 bases, J lost 4 bases, and 4 bases lay in between. Germline CDR1 MNHNS, CDR2 SASEGT. The CDR3 DNA sequence: TGTGCCAGCAGTGGAGTCTATGGCTACACCTTC. Translation: CASSGVYGYTF.

Concerning this clone itself: Other DNA sequences in the sample encode the same CDR3. This chain joins TRBV12-5 and TRBJ1-3; 7 nucleotides line up with TRBD1. CDR1 and CDR2 from the germline V gene are LGHNT and FRNRAP. This CDR3 region has 15 residues. V lost 4 bases, J lost 0 bases, and 3 bases stayed unmatched. The CDR3 region has the DNA TGTGCTAGTGGTTCGGGACAGTTCTCTGGAAACACCATATATTTT. This sequence encodes CASGSGQFSGNTIYF.

The chain employs TRBV10-3 and TRBJ2-1; weak D call: TRBD2 (6 bases). Trimming took 6 bases from V and 3 from J, leaving 18 bases between them. The CDR3 contains 16 residues. Germline V gene lookup returns CDR1 ENHRY and CDR2 SYGVKD. CDR3 nucleotide sequence: TGTGCCATCAGCCCACCAACTAGCTTGAACTACAATGAGCAGTTCTTC. This gives the protein CAISPPTSLNYNEQFF.

The V and J genes are TRBV7-2 and TRBJ1-2, with 7 nucleotides matching TRBD1. The CDR3 runs to 15 residues. Germline loops: CDR1 SGHTA, CDR2 FQGNSA. J lost 5 bases, V lost 3 bases, and 9 bases had no gene match. CDR3 sequence (DNA): TGTGCCAGCAGCTTCAACAGGGGACTAGGGTATGGCTACACCTTC. It specifies CASSFNRGLGYGYTF.

This clone was seen once. The gene calls are TRBV7-2 and TRBJ1-1; tentatively, D is TRBD1 (5 bases). This CDR3 has 14 amino acids. Trimming stripped 3 bases from V and 1 base from J, with 9 bases between. The germline gives CDR1 SGHTA, CDR2 FQGNSA. The CDR3: CASSLGQGNTEAFF. CDR3 bases: TGTGCCAGCAGCTTGGGCCAGGGGAACACTGAAGCTTTCTTT.

This sequence joins TRBV25-1 and TRBJ1-1; TRBD1 aligns across 10 bases. Germline V gene lookup returns CDR1 MGHDK and CDR2 SYGVNS. This CDR3 has 15 amino acids. With V trimmed by 3 bases and J by 11 bases, 12 bases remained unmatched. CDR3 region: CASSDRTGGRFSAFF. DNA of the CDR3: TGTGCCAGCAGTGACCGGACAGGGGGTAGATTTAGCGCTTTCTTT.

The J gene is TRBJ1-1, the V gene TRBV4-2; perhaps TRBD1 as D (5 bases). In germline, CDR1 is LGHNA, CDR2 YNFKEQ. This CDR3 has 14 amino acids. V lost 6 bases, J lost 3 bases, and 14 bases lay in between. The CDR3 is CASRPRGGYTEAFF. CDR3 coding DNA: TGTGCCAGCAGACCGCGTGGGGGGTACACTGAAGCTTTCTTT.

The gene calls are TRBV7-8 and TRBJ2-7, with D tentatively TRBD2 (5 bases). CDR3 length equals 13 residues. Germline CDR1 is SGHVS and CDR2 is FQNEAQ. Between the trimmed V and J ends, which lost 0 bases and 5 bases, there was a span of 8 bases. In DNA, the CDR3 is TGTGCCAGCAGCTTAGCGGGAGCCAACGAGCAGTACTTC. Translating gives CASSLAGANEQYF.

V usage is TRBV4-3 and J usage is TRBJ2-1; D gene unclear. The CDR3 length is 14 residues. Trimming took off 2 bases at V and 7 bases at J, with 12 bases between the two ends. CDR1 LGHNA and CDR2 YSLEER come from the germline V gene. CDR3 amino acids: CASSQTEVDNEQFF. CDR3 coding DNA: TGCGCCAGCAGCCAAACAGAAGTAGATAATGAGCAGTTCTTC.

This rearrangement joins TRBV5-1 to TRBJ2-3; D gene uncertain. There are 14 residues in the CDR3. Germline CDR1 and CDR2: SGHRS and YFSETQ. V was cut by 0 bases and J by 2 bases, with 7 bases left in between. DNA of the CDR3: TGCGCCAGCAGCTTGGAATCGTCCACAGATACGCAGTATTTT. It specifies CASSLESSTDTQYF.

The chain carries TRBV18 and TRBJ2-1, with D hard to call. Trimming pared 4 bases from V and 6 bases from J, leaving 13 bases between. CDR1 KGHSH and CDR2 LQKENI come from the germline V gene. This CDR3 comprises 14 residues. In nucleotides, the CDR3 is TGTGCCAGCTCACGACTGTCTCCCACCAATGAGCAGTTCTTC. The encoded protein is CASSRLSPTNEQFF.

This clone is a singleton in its sample. The V gene is TRBV4-3, the J gene TRBJ2-7, with D unclear. Trimming shortened V by 0 bases and J by 1 base, and 10 bases separated the two germline ends. CDR3 size: 15 residues. The V gene's germline CDR1 is LGHNA and CDR2 YSLEER. Here the CDR3 reads CASSQEIERSYEQYF. The DNA of the CDR3 is TGCGCCAGCAGCCAAGAGATAGAAAGATCCTACGAGCAGTACTTC.

CDR3 protein: CASSPRLVSDEQYF. In DNA, the CDR3 is TGTGCCAGCAGTCCGAGACTAGTTTCGGACGAGCAGTACTTC. V and J are TRBV27 and TRBJ2-7; D is perhaps TRBD2 (6 bases). CDR3 length equals 14 residues. Trimming pared 5 bases from V and 5 bases from J, leaving 16 bases between. CDR1 MNHEY and CDR2 SMNVEV come from the germline V gene (reference sequence).

This clone was seen a handful of times. V usage is TRBV7-2 and J usage is TRBJ1-2; D not certain. The CDR3 spans 14 residues. The germline V gene encodes CDR1 SGHTA and CDR2 FQGNSA. Trimming took 5 bases from V and 4 from J, leaving 14 bases between them. The CDR3 region has the DNA TGTGCCAGCAGCCTATACCAGGAGGTCTATGGCTACACCTTC. Translating gives CASSLYQEVYGYTF.

The genes are TRBV18 and TRBJ2-5; unclear D gene. The CDR3 spans 13 residues. Per germline, CDR1 KGHSH and CDR2 LQKENI. V lost 2 bases and J 0 bases, leaving 4 bases between the germline ends. In nucleotides, the CDR3 is TGTGCCAGCTCACCATCGGACCAAGAGACCCAGTACTTC. Translation: CASSPSDQETQYF.

This clone showed up just once. The rearrangement links TRBV27 to TRBJ2-5, with TRBD2 as a possible D gene (6 bases). The CDR3 totals 15 residues. Trimming pared 2 bases from V and 2 bases from J, leaving 12 bases between. Germline V CDR1 and CDR2: MNHEY, SMNVEV (reference sequence). The CDR3: CASSLVVAEQETQYF. Written as DNA, the CDR3 is TGTGCCAGCAGTTTAGTAGTAGCGGAACAAGAGACCCAGTACTTC.

This clone was seen just once. The chain recombines TRBV6-1 with TRBJ2-7; a possible D gene is TRBD1 (6 bases). The end of the DNA is better explained by TRBJ2-5, so the J call may be wrong. Germline V gene data show CDR1 as MNHNS and CDR2 as SASEGT. This CDR3 spans 13 amino acids. The CDR3 DNA reads TGTGCCAGCAGTAGACAGGACCAAGAGACCCAGTACTTC. This translates into CASSRQDQETQYF.

Note on this clone: Germline and junction disagree at one end, which may indicate a read error. The chain employs TRBV6-5 and TRBJ2-7; D not certain. The CDR3 extends over 12 amino acids. Looked up from germline, CDR1 is MNHEY and CDR2 is SVGAGI. The CDR3 sequence: CATSQVSYEQYF. Here the CDR3 DNA reads TGTGCCACCAGTCAGGTGAGCTACGAGCAGTACTTC.

The rearrangement joins TRBV6-5 to TRBJ2-7; 9 nucleotides agree with TRBD1. The CDR3 runs to 12 residues. V lost 10 bases to trimming and J lost 9 bases; unmatched junction nucleotides: 10. Germline V gene lookup returns CDR1 MNHEY and CDR2 SVGAGI. The CDR3: CATRIKGQGQYF. The CDR3 DNA reads as TGTGCCACACGTATAAAGGGACAGGGGCAGTACTTC.

This clone was found once. This chain connects TRBV18 to TRBJ2-2; a weak D match, TRBD2 (5 bases). The CDR3 totals 15 residues. Germline CDR1 is KGHSH and CDR2 is LQKENI. The V gene lost 0 bases and the J gene lost 1 base, with 6 bases spanning the gap. CDR3: CASSPPGGNTGELFF. CDR3 coding DNA: TGTGCCAGCTCACCACCAGGAGGGAACACCGGGGAGCTGTTTTTT.